This T cell receptor (beta chain) was recorded in a study of T cell repertoires in cytomegalovirus infection. The overall study: Used in the study were CMV epitopes, some recently identified and HLA-C-restricted, others well-studied and HLA-B-restricted.

V was cut by 5 bases and J by 7 bases, with 18 bases left in between. The germline gives CDR1 MNHNS, CDR2 SASEGT. This CDR3 is 15 amino acids long. Study results and limitations: HLA-C-restricted CMV-specific TCR beta clonotypes were dominant in the ex vivo response.

This clonotype was observed many times. The antigen is unknown. TCRdb redid the calling of the reads with MiXCR, one entry per CDR3 protein. The repertoire holds around 300,000 distinct CDR3 sequences, approximately 25% seen once, with 10% to 15% in the top ten. The sequence came from a human donor in good health (CMV status not recorded). Some clones in this sample may be carry-over from other donors' samples. The chain links TRBV6-1 to TRBJ1-5, with TRBD1 as a possible D gene (5 bases). The material sequenced was cultured PBMCs, taken from culture after CMV antigen stimulation. CDR3 nucleotide sequence: TGTGCCAGCAGTCCCCGAGGGCAGGGAGGGCAGCCCCAGCATTTT. Its translation: CASSPRGQGGQPQHF.